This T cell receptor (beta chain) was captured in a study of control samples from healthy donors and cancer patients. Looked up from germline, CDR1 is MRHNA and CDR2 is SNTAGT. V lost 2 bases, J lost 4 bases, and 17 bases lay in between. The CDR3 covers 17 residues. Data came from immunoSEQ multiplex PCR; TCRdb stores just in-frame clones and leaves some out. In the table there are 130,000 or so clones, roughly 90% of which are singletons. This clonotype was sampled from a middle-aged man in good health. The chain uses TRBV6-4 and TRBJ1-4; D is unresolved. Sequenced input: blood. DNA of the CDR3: TGTGCCAGCAGTGACACCCCTTACCGACTATTTAATGAAAAACTGTTTTTT. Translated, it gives CASSDTPYRLFNEKLFF.